The 26 T cell receptor beta chains listed next were all sequenced from one sample in a study of early T cells in non-severe SARS-CoV-2 infection. A single record per CDR3 protein comes from TCRdb applying MiXCR to the 5' RACE reads. The data contain 74,000 or so distinct CDR3 sequences, 10% to 15% of them singletons. The sequencing input was whole blood. The receptor set was obtained from an adult who was a healthcare worker with PCR-confirmed SARS-CoV-2 infection or an uninfected control (not recorded which).

This chain joins TRBV20-1 and TRBJ2-3; 14 nucleotides agree with TRBD2. Germline-derived CDR1 and CDR2 are DFQATT and SNEGSKA (reference sequence). The CDR3 is made up of 21 amino acids. Losses at the gene ends were 1 base for V and 4 bases for J; bases not matched to a gene: 19. CDR3 nucleotides: TGCAGTGCTAGAGGTTTAGGGGTAGGGACTAGCGGGAGAGGAGCCGCAGATACGCAGTATTTT. Protein sequence: CSARGLGVGTSGRGAADTQYF.

This clonotype appeared a few times. The gene calls are TRBV4-1 and TRBJ2-2; D is unresolved. This CDR3 contains 17 residues. V gave up 0 bases and J gave up 5 bases, with 16 bases separating them. Looked up from germline, CDR1 is MGHRA and CDR2 is YSYEKL. DNA for the CDR3: TGCGCCAGCAGCCAAGACCTTTCCTTCAGTGAAACCGGGGAGCTGTTTTTT. Translated: CASSQDLSFSETGELFF.

The rearrangement uses TRBV11-2 and TRBJ1-2; D remains ambiguous. The CDR3 runs 14 residues. CDR1 SGHAT and CDR2 FQNNGV come from the germline V gene. V dropped 5 bases and J dropped 3 bases, with 13 bases sitting between them. Written as DNA, the CDR3 is TGTGCCAGCAGCCCTCGGACGGACGACTATGGCTACACCTTC. Translation gives CASSPRTDDYGYTF.

The chain uses TRBV27 and TRBJ2-2; D might be TRBD1 (6 bases). The V gene's germline CDR1 is MNHEY and CDR2 SMNVEV (reference sequence). The CDR3 spans 15 residues. V was pared by 4 bases and J by 4 bases, with 13 bases between. The CDR3 region is CASSSRQVLTGELFF. CDR3 DNA: TGTGCCAGCAGTTCCAGACAGGTCCTCACCGGGGAGCTGTTTTTT.

The chain is built from TRBV6-2 or TRBV6-3 and TRBJ2-7; no firm D call. Trimming removed 0 bases from V and 6 bases from J, with 6 bases in between. The CDR3 contains 12 residues. Germline assignment: CDR1 MNHEY and CDR2 SVGEGT. For the CDR3, the DNA is TGTGCCAGCAGTTACTCTGGCGTCGAGCAGTACTTC. It yields the protein CASSYSGVEQYF.

This clonotype was recorded many times. V gene TRBV20-1 combines with J gene TRBJ2-4, with 11 nucleotides matching TRBD2. CDR1 is DFQATT and CDR2 is SNEGSKA in the germline V gene (reference sequence). This CDR3 comprises 15 residues. V was pared by 6 bases and J by 0 bases, with 4 bases of the junction left unmatched. The CDR3 DNA sequence: TGCAGTGCCCCGACTAGCGGGGTAGCCAAAAACATTCAGTACTTC. Residues: CSAPTSGVAKNIQYF.

The chain has TRBV2 and TRBJ1-2; 7 bases line up with TRBD1. Trimming cost V 8 bases and J 4 bases; bases outside gene matches: 13. Germline CDR1 is SNHLY and CDR2 is FYNNEI. The CDR3 length is 15 residues. The CDR3 spells CASYPRGDGGYGYTF. CDR3 DNA: TGTGCCAGCTACCCCAGGGGGGACGGGGGCTATGGCTACACCTTC.

This clonotype was found many times. V gene TRBV5-1 combines with J gene TRBJ2-5; possible D gene TRBD2, 6 bases. The CDR3 is 14 amino acids. The V end lost 5 bases, the J end lost 1 base, and 12 bases lay between the germline ends. The germline gives CDR1 SGHRS, CDR2 YFSETQ. Here the CDR3 DNA reads TGCGCCAGCAGAGAGCCGGGACTCCAAGAGACCCAGTACTTC. This encodes CASREPGLQETQYF.

This clonotype was seen ten or more times. The chain employs TRBV29-1 and TRBJ2-3, with D possibly TRBD2 on 5 matching bases. The CDR3 has 12 residues. V was pared by 3 bases and J by 8 bases, with 12 bases between. Germline V gene data show CDR1 as SQVTM and CDR2 as ANQGSEA. The CDR3 DNA sequence: TGCAGCGTTGAGAGGACTCCGCCTACGCAGTATTTT. It codes for CSVERTPPTQYF.

This clonotype was picked up many times. The genes are TRBV2 and TRBJ2-7, with 7 bases aligning to TRBD1. The germline V gene has CDR1 SNHLY and CDR2 FYNNEI. The CDR3 runs to 15 residues. V shed 2 bases, J shed 5 bases, and the junction held 9 bases outside the gene matches. CDR3 sequence reads: CASSEPGQDLNEQYF. As DNA, the CDR3 is TGTGCCAGCAGTGAACCCGGACAGGATCTCAACGAGCAGTACTTC.

The chain has TRBV29-1 and TRBJ1-2; 7 bases agree with TRBD1. The junction had 6 bases not matched to a gene; V was cut back by 7 bases and J by 4 bases. Germline-derived CDR1 and CDR2 are SQVTM and ANQGSEA. CDR3 length equals 12 residues. This CDR3 reads CSAEGTAYGYTF. Written as DNA, the CDR3 is TGCAGCGCCGAGGGGACAGCCTATGGCTACACCTTC.

The V call is TRBV30, the J call TRBJ2-5; TRBD2 matches at 8 bases. The CDR3 is 15 amino acids. Unmatched junction bases numbered 9, after V lost 0 bases and J lost 6 bases. Per the germline V gene, CDR1 is GTSNPN and CDR2 is SVGIG (reference sequence). The CDR3 region has the DNA TGTGCCTGGAGTGTACTAAGGGGACTAGGACAGACCCAGTACTTC. Translation gives CAWSVLRGLGQTQYF.

This clonotype came up many times. V and J are TRBV6-2 or TRBV6-3 and TRBJ2-1; 8 bases are shared with TRBD2. Germline V gives CDR1 MNHEY, CDR2 SVGEGT. The CDR3 is 17 residues long. The trim removed 7 bases at V and 0 bases at J, leaving 11 bases unmatched. Here the CDR3 reads CASNTRRGASSYNEQFF. DNA of the CDR3: TGTGCCAGCAACACTAGGCGGGGGGCTAGCTCCTACAATGAGCAGTTCTTC.

The V gene is TRBV6-2 or TRBV6-3, the J gene TRBJ2-3, with D hard to call. Trimming cost V 0 bases and J 0 bases, with 10 bases left between them. This CDR3 contains 16 residues. Germline CDR1 reads MNHEY; CDR2 reads SVGEGT. CDR3 loop: CASSYSILKSTDTQYF. The CDR3 DNA sequence: TGTGCCAGCAGTTACTCGATCTTGAAAAGCACAGATACGCAGTATTTT.

In its sample, this clonotype was seen a few times. V usage is TRBV7-2 and J usage is TRBJ2-7, with D unresolved. The CDR3 sequence is 13 residues long. Germline V lookup: CDR1 SGHTA, CDR2 FQGNSA. The V end lost 5 bases, the J end lost 2 bases, and 10 bases lay between the germline ends. The CDR3 nucleotides read TGTGCCAGCAGCCTCCCCAGCGCCTACGAGCAGTACTTC. As protein: CASSLPSAYEQYF.

This clonotype was observed a handful of times. The chain links TRBV29-1 to TRBJ1-2, with 11 bases fitting TRBD1. Germline CDR1 and CDR2: SQVTM and ANQGSEA. The V gene end was trimmed by 7 bases and the J gene end by 7 bases; junction bases not matched to a gene: 11. The CDR3 loop spans 14 amino acids. CDR3 sequence (DNA): TGCAGCGCAGCGGACAGGGGGCTAGATGGTGGCTACACCTTC. As protein: CSAADRGLDGGYTF.

This chain uses TRBV23-1 with TRBJ2-7; 7 bases align to TRBD2. TRBV23-1 is an ORF for which the function is uncertain. V gave up 10 bases and J gave up 3 bases; unmatched junction bases: 12. The CDR3 runs to 14 residues. The CDR3 protein is CATIPREGFYEQYF. CDR3 nucleotide sequence: TGCGCCACAATCCCGAGGGAGGGGTTCTACGAGCAGTACTTC.

The genes are TRBV27 and TRBJ2-7; unclear D gene. The V end lost 5 bases, the J end lost 9 bases, and 17 bases lay between the germline ends. The CDR3 totals 13 residues. The germline gives CDR1 MNHEY, CDR2 SMNVEV (reference sequence). The chain's CDR3 is CASSPPGTARQYF. The CDR3 coding sequence is TGTGCCAGCAGTCCGCCCGGCACGGCGCGGCAGTACTTC.

In its sample, this clonotype was seen a few times. The chain uses TRBV12-2 and TRBJ2-3; TRBD1, as called in the table, went unchecked against the DNA. TRBV12-2 is flagged as a pseudogene. The length of the CDR3 is 15 residues. The CDR3 loop is CASRFLDRSTDTQYF. CDR3 sequence (DNA): TGTGCAAGTCGCTTCCTGGACAGAAGCACAGATACGCAGTATTTT.

The rearrangement joins TRBV29-1 to TRBJ2-7, with 7 positions matching TRBD2. The V gene end was trimmed by 5 bases and the J gene end by 9 bases; junction bases not matched to a gene: 7. The length of the CDR3 is 11 residues. CDR1 is SQVTM and CDR2 is ANQGSEA in the germline V gene. CDR3 in amino acids: CSVREGRGQYF. In DNA, the CDR3 is TGCAGCGTTCGGGAAGGGAGGGGGCAGTACTTC.

This clonotype was counted many times. The chain recombines TRBV27 with TRBJ1-2; no firm D call. CDR1 and CDR2 from the germline V gene are MNHEY and SMNVEV (reference sequence). The ends were cut back, 4 bases at V and 3 bases at J, with 15 bases in the middle. The CDR3 has 15 residues. The CDR3 DNA follows: TGTGCCAGCAGTTCCAGTGCGAGTCCTTACTATGGCTACACCTTC. Amino acids: CASSSSASPYYGYTF.

This clonotype was counted only a few times. The rearrangement links TRBV5-1 to TRBJ2-6; 9 positions match TRBD2. V was clipped by 3 bases and J by 0 bases; unmatched bases: 7. CDR1 is SGHRS and CDR2 is YFSETQ in the germline V gene. CDR3 length: 18 amino acids. DNA of the CDR3: TGCGCCAGCAGCTGGCTAGCGGGACCCCTCTCTGGGGCCAACGTCCTGACTTTC. Translated, it gives CASSWLAGPLSGANVLTF.

This clonotype showed up many times. The CDR3 nucleotides are TGCGCCAGCAGCTGGGGGGAGACCCAGTACTTC. It translates to CASSWGETQYF. This chain joins TRBV5-1 and TRBJ2-5; either TRBD1 or TRBD2 may fit D (5 bases each). The CDR3 has 11 residues. CDR1 and CDR2 (germline): SGHRS, YFSETQ. With 3 bases removed from V and 5 bases from J, the gap between germline ends came to 5 bases.

This clonotype was counted ten times or more. The rearrangement links TRBV28 to TRBJ1-6; tentative D call: TRBD1 (5 bases). This CDR3 has 12 amino acids. The germline V and J ends were trimmed by 2 bases and 9 bases, with 5 bases remaining between them. CDR1 and CDR2 (germline): MDHEN, SYDVKM. Here the CDR3 reads CASSLGASPLHF. The CDR3 DNA reads TGTGCCAGCAGTTTAGGGGCTTCACCCCTCCACTTT. The variable domain in full, with the rest retrieved from reference TRBV28 and TRBJ1-6, is DVKVTQSSRYLVKRTGEKVFLECVQDMDHENMFWYRQDPGLGLRLIYFSYDVKMKEKGDIPEGYSVSREKKERFSLILESASTNQTSMYLCASSLGASPLHFGNGTRLTVT.

At least ten counts were recorded for this clonotype. The rearrangement links TRBV6-2 or TRBV6-3 to TRBJ2-6; D is undetermined. Trimming took 0 bases from V and 0 from J, leaving 0 bases between them. The CDR3 runs to 14 residues. The germline CDR1 and CDR2 sequences are MNHEY and SVGEGT. CDR3 bases: TGTGCCAGCAGTTACTCCTCTGGGGCCAACGTCCTGACTTTC. As protein: CASSYSSGANVLTF.

This chain uses TRBV10-3 with TRBJ2-2, with D tentatively TRBD2 (5 bases). Germline CDR1 ENHRY, CDR2 SYGVKD. The CDR3 is made up of 17 amino acids. With 4 bases removed from V and 2 bases from J, the gap between germline ends came to 17 bases. CDR3 loop: CAISVSERRGNTGELFF. The CDR3 bases are TGTGCCATCAGTGTTAGCGAGAGGCGTGGCAACACCGGGGAGCTGTTTTTT.